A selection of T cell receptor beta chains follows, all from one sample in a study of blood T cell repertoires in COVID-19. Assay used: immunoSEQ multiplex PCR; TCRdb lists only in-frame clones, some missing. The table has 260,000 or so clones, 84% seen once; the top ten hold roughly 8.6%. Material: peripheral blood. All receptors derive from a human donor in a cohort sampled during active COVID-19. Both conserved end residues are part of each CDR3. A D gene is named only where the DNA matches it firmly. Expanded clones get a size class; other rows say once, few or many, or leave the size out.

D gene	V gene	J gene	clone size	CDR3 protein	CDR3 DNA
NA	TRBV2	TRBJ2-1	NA	CASIHEAGLADEQFF	TGTGCCAGCATTCACGAAGCTGGGCTAGCCGACGAGCAGTTCTTC
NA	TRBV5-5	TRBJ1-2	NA	CASSLAVKGSAYGYTF	TGTGCCAGCAGCTTGGCCGTAAAGGGGTCAGCCTATGGCTACACCTTC
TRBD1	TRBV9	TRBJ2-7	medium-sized	CASSAQGAYEQYF	TGTGCCAGCAGCGCACAGGGGGCCTACGAGCAGTACTTC
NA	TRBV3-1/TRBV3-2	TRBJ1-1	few	CASSQGVVRGTEAFF	TGTGCCAGCAGCCAAGGGGTCGTCAGGGGCACTGAAGCTTTCTTT
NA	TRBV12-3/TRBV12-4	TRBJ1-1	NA	CASSFVPRREAFF	TGTGCCAGCAGTTTTGTGCCGAGGCGGGAAGCTTTCTTT
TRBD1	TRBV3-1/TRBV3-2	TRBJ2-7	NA	CASSQAGMGQALNYEQYF	TGTGCCAGCAGCCAAGCCGGGATGGGACAGGCGCTGAACTACGAGCAGTACTTC
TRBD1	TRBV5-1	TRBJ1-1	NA	CASSFWRDREEAFF	TGCGCCAGCAGCTTTTGGCGGGACAGGGAAGAAGCTTTCTTT
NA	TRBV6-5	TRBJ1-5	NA	CASSWTHSNQPQHF	TGTGCCAGCAGTTGGACACATAGCAATCAGCCCCAGCATTTT
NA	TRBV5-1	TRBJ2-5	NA	CASSAKTGPETQYF	TGCGCCAGCAGCGCCAAGACAGGACCAGAGACCCAGTACTTC
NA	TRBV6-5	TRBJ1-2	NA	CASRYNRDPSSGYTF	TGTGCCAGCAGGTACAACAGGGACCCCAGCAGCGGCTACACCTTC
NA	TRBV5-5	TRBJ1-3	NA	CASSPGHTSGNTIYF	TGTGCCAGCAGCCCGGGACATACCTCTGGAAACACCATATATTTT
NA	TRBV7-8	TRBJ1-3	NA	CASSLDGRPGGNTIYF	TGTGCCAGCAGCTTAGATGGGAGGCCGGGTGGAAACACCATATATTTT
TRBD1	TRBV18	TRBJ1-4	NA	CASSPTTGGGGEKLFF	TGTGCCAGCTCACCAACCACAGGGGGTGGAGGTGAAAAACTGTTTTTT
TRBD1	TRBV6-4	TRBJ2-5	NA	CASSRTGVETQYF	TGTGCCAGCAGCCGGACAGGGGTAGAGACCCAGTACTTC
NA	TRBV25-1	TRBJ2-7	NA	CASSEGGPTYEQYF	TGTGCCAGCAGTGAAGGAGGACCTACCTACGAGCAGTACTTC
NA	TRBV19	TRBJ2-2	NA	CASKIRSGFPGELFF	TGTGCCAGTAAGATCCGTTCAGGATTCCCCGGGGAGCTGTTTTTT
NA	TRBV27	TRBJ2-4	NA	CASSQDRRAKNIQYF	TGTGCCAGCAGTCAGGACCGGAGGGCCAAAAACATTCAGTACTTC
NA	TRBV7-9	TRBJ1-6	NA	CASSSSTARNSPLHF	TGTGCCAGCAGCTCCTCGACAGCTAGAAATTCACCCCTCCACTTT
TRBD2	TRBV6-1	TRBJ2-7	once	CASSGQLAGGLYEQYF	TGTGCCAGCAGTGGCCAACTAGCGGGGGGGCTCTACGAGCAGTACTTC
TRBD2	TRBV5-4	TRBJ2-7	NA	CASSLAAGGDSYEQYF	TGTGCCAGCAGCTTGGCGGCGGGGGGGGACTCCTACGAGCAGTACTTC
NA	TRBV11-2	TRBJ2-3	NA	CASSPVRKSWRVSTDTQYF	TGTGCCAGCAGCCCGGTCCGCAAAAGTTGGCGGGTGAGCACAGATACGCAGTATTTT
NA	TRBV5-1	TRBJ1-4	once	CASRADFTTNEKLFF	TGCGCCAGCAGGGCGGACTTCACAACTAATGAAAAACTGTTTTTT
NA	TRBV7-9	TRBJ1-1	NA	CASSPGRRAVNTEAFF	TGTGCCAGCAGCCCTGGTCGGCGGGCGGTGAACACTGAAGCTTTCTTT
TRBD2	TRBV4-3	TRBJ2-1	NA	CASSHATSGGKDEQFF	TGCGCCAGCAGCCACGCCACTAGCGGGGGGAAAGATGAGCAGTTCTTC
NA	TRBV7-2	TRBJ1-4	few	CASSTHRVGTNEKLFF	TGTGCCAGCAGCACGCACAGGGTCGGGACTAATGAAAAACTGTTTTTT
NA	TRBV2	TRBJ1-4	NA	CASRMGLLNEKLFF	TGTGCCAGCAGGATGGGACTACTGAATGAAAAACTGTTTTTT
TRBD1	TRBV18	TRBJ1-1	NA	CASSRRGQRNTEAFF	TGTGCCAGCTCACGAAGGGGACAGCGGAACACTGAAGCTTTCTTT
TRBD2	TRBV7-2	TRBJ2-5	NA	CASRPTSGGAGETQYF	TGTGCCAGCAGGCCTACTAGCGGGGGGGCCGGGGAGACCCAGTACTTC
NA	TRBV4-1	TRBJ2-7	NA	CASSQDLGRISSYEQYF	TGCGCCAGCAGCCAAGATCTAGGTCGGATCAGCTCCTACGAGCAGTACTTC
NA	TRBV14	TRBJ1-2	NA	CASSQGSGVGYTF	TGTGCCAGCAGCCAAGGATCCGGGGTTGGCTACACCTTC
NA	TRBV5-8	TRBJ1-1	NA	CASSLAYGRGNTEAFF	TGTGCCAGCAGCTTGGCCTATGGCAGGGGAAACACTGAAGCTTTCTTT